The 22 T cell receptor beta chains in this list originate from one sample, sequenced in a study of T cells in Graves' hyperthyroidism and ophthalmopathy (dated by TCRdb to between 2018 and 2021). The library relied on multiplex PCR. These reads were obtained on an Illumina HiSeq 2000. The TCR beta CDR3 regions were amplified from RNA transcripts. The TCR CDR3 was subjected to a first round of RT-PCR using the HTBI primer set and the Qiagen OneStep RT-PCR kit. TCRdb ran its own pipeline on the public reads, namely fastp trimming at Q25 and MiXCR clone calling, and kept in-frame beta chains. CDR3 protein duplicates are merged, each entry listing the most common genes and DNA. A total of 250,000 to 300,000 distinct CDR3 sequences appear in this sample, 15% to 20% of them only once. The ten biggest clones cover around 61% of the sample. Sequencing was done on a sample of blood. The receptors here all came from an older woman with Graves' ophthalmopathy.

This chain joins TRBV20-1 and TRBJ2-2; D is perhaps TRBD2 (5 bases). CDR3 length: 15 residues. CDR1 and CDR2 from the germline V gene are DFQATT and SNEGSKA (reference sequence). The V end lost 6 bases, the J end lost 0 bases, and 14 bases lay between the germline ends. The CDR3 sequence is CSAGRAGTNTGELFF. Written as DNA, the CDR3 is TGCAGTGCGGGCCGGGCGGGTACGAACACCGGGGAGCTGTTTTTT.

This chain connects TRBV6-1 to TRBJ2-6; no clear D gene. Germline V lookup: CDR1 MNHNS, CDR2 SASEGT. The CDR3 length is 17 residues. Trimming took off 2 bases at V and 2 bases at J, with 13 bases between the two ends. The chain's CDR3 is CASSELPIIAGANVLTF. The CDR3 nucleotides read TGTGCCAGCAGTGAATTGCCCATTATCGCTGGGGCCAACGTCCTGACTTTC.

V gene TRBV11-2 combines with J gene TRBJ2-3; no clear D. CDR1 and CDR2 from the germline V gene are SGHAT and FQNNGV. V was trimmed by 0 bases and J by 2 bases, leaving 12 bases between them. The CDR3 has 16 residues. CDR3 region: CASSLDWSTHTDTQYF. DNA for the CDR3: TGTGCCAGCAGCTTAGATTGGAGCACCCACACAGATACGCAGTATTTT. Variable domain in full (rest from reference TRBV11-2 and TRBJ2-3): EAGVAQSPRYKIIEKRQSVAFWCNPISGHATLYWYQQILGQGPKLLIQFQNNGVVDDSQLPKDRFSAERLKGVDSTLKIQPAKLEDSAVYLCASSLDWSTHTDTQYFGPGTRLTVL.

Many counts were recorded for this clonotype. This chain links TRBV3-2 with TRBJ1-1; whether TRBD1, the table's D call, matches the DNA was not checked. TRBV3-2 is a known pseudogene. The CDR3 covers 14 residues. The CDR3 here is CASSHDRVRGEAFF. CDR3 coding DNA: TGTGCCAGCAGCCACGACAGGGTACGCGGTGAAGCTTTCTTT.

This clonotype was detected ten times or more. CDR3 sequence (DNA): TGTGCCAGCAGGGGGACAGAGAATCAGCCCCAGCATTTT. It yields the protein CASRGTENQPQHF. The J gene is TRBJ1-5, the V gene TRBV12-3 or TRBV12-4, with 7 bases that match TRBD1. V was clipped by 6 bases and J by 4 bases; unmatched bases: 3. This CDR3 is built from 13 residues.

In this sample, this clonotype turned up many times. In DNA form, the CDR3 reads TGTGCCAGCAGGCCGAGGGACACCATAAAGCTAGGAGGCTACACCTTC. It specifies CASRPRDTIKLGGYTF. The V call is TRBV12-3 or TRBV12-4, the J call TRBJ1-2; possible D gene TRBD1, 6 bases. The CDR3 has 16 amino acids. V lost 6 bases and J lost 8, with 25 bases in between.

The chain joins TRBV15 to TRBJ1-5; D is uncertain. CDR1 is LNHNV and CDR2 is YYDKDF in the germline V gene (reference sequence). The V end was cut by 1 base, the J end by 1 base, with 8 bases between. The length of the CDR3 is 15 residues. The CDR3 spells CATSRGGDSNQPQHF. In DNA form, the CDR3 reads TGTGCCACCAGCAGAGGAGGAGACAGCAATCAGCCCCAGCATTTT.

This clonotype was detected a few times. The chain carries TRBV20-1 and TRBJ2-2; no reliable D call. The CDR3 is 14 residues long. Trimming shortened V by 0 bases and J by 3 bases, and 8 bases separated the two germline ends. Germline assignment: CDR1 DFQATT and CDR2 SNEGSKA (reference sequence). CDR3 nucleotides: TGCAGTGCTAGAGATGACACCTACACCGGGGAGCTGTTTTTT. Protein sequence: CSARDDTYTGELFF.

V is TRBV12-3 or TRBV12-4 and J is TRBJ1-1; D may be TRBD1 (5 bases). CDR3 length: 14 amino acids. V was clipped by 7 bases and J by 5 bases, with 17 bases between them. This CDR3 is CASTLRGGRTEAFF. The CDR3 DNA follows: TGTGCCAGCACCCTTCGGGGGGGAAGGACTGAAGCTTTCTTT.

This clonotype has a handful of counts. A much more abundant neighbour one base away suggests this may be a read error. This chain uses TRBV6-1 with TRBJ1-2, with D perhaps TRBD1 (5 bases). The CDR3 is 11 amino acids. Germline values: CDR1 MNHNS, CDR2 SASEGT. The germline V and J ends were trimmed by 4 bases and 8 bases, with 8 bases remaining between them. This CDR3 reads CASSGRVGYTF. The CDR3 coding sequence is TGTGCCAGCAGTGGCAGGGTAGGCTACACCTTC.

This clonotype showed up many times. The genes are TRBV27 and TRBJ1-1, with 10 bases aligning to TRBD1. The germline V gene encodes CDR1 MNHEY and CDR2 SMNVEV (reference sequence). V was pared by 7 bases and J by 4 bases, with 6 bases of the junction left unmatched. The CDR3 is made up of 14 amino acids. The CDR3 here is CASKPRTGGTEAFF. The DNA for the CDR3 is TGTGCCAGCAAACCTCGGACAGGGGGCACTGAAGCTTTCTTT.

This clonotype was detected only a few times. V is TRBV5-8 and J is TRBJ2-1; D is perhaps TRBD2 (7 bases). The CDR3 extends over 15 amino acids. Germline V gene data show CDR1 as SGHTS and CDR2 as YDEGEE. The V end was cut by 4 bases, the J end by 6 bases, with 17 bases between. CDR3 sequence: CASSLRGGVRNEQFF. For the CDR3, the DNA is TGTGCCAGCAGCCTAAGGGGGGGGGTTCGCAATGAGCAGTTCTTC.

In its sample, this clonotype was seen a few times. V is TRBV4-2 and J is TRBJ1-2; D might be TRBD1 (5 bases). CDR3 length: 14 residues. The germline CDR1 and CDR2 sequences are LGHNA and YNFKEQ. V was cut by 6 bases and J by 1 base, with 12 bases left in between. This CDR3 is CASSPNRRNYGYTF. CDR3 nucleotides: TGTGCCAGCAGTCCGAACAGGCGTAACTATGGCTACACCTTC.

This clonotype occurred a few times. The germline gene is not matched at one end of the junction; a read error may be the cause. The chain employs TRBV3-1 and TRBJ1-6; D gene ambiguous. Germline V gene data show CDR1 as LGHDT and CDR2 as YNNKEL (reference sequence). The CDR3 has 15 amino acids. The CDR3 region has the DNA TGTGCCAGCAGCCGCCTGGGCTCCTATAATTCACCCCCCCACTTT. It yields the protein CASSRLGSYNSPPHF. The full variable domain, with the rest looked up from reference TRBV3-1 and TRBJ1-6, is DTAVSQTPKYLVTQMGNDKSIKCEQNLGHDTMYWYKQDSKKFLKIMFSYNNKELIINETVPNRFSPKSPDKAHLNLHINSLELGDSAVYFCASSRLGSYNSPPHFGNGTRLTVT.

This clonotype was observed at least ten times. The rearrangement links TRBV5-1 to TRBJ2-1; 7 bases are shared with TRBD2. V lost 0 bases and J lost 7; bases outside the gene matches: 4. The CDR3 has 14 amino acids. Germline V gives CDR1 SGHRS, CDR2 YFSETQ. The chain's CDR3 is CASSLGTRENEQFF. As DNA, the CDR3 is TGCGCCAGCAGCTTGGGGACTAGAGAAAATGAGCAGTTCTTC.

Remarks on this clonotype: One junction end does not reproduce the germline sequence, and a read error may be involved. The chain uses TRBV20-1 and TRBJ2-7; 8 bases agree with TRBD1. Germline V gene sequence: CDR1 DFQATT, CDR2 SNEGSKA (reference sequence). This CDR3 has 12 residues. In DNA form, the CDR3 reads TGCGGTGCTTCGGACAGGGAGGACGAGCAGTACTTC. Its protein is CGASDREDEQYF.

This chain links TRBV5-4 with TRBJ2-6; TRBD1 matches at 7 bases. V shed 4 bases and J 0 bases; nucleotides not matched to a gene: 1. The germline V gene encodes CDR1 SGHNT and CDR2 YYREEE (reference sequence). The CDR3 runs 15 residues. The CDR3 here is CASSRDSSGANVLTF. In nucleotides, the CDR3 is TGTGCCAGCAGCCGGGACAGCTCTGGGGCCAACGTCCTGACTTTC. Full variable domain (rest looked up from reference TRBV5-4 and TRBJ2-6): ETGVTQSPTHLIKTRGQQVTLRCSSQSGHNTVSWYQQALGQGPQFIFQYYREEENGRGNFPPRFSGLQFPNYSSELNVNALELDDSALYLCASSRDSSGANVLTFGAGSRLTVL.

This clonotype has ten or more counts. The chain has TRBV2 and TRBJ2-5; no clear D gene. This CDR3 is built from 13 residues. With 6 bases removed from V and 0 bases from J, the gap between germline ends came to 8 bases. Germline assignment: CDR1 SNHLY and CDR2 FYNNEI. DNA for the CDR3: TGTGCCAGCAGCGAACGACACCAAGAGACCCAGTACTTC. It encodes CASSERHQETQYF.

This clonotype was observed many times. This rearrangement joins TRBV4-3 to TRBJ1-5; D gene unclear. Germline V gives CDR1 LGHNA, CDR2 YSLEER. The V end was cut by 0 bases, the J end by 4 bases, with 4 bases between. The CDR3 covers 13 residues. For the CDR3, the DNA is TGCGCCAGCAGCCAAGATCGGAATCAGCCCCAGCATTTT. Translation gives CASSQDRNQPQHF.

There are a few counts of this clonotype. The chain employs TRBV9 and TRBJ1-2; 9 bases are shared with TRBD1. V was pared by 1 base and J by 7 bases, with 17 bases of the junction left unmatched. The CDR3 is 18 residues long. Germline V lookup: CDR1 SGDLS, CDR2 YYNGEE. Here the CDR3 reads CASSVTAKQGAPIGGYTF. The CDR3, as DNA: TGTGCCAGCAGCGTAACGGCGAAACAGGGGGCCCCTATTGGTGGCTACACCTTC.

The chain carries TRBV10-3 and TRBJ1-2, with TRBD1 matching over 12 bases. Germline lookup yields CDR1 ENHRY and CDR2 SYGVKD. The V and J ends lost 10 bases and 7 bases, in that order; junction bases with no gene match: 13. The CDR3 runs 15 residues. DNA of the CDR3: TGTGCCAGTTCACCGGGACAGGGGGCGGAAGGTGGCTACACCTTC. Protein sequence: CASSPGQGAEGGYTF.

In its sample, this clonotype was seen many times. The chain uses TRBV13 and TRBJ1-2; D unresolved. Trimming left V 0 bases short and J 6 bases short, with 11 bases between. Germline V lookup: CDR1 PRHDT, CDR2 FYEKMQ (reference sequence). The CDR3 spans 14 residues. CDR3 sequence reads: CASSLGRVADGYTF. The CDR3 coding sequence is TGTGCCAGCAGCTTAGGTCGGGTTGCAGATGGCTACACCTTC.